This T cell receptor beta chain was found in a study of T cells in Graves' hyperthyroidism and ophthalmopathy. RNA transcripts yielded amplified TCR beta CDR3 regions. The TCR CDR3 was amplified in a first-round RT-PCR using the HTBI primer set. Each CDR3 protein is one row after TCRdb ran MiXCR on the multiplex PCR reads. The data contain 550,000 to 600,000 distinct CDR3 sequences, approximately 44% of them singletons. Points from the study as a whole: Most expanded thyroid clonotypes above 0.001 recurred in blood. The model predicted ophthalmopathy a median around six months before onset.

This clonotype was observed a single time. Antigen unknown. Clinical symptoms, serum thyroxine and TRAb, thyroid ultrasound and orbital computed tomography were used for the diagnoses. The CDR3 sequence is 16 residues long. The germline CDR1 and CDR2 sequences are LNHNV and YYDKDF (reference sequence). The V and J ends lost 7 bases and 1 base, in that order; junction bases with no gene match: 12. The chain has TRBV15 and TRBJ2-5; 7 nucleotides align to TRBD1. The sequence came from an adult woman with Graves' disease, either hyperthyroidism or ophthalmopathy (not recorded which). Sequencing was performed on peripheral blood or thyroid tissue (not recorded which). The DNA of the CDR3 is TGTGCCACCAAACCACAGGGGAGTGGGTCCCAAGAGACCCAGTACTTC. This translates into CATKPQGSGSQETQYF.